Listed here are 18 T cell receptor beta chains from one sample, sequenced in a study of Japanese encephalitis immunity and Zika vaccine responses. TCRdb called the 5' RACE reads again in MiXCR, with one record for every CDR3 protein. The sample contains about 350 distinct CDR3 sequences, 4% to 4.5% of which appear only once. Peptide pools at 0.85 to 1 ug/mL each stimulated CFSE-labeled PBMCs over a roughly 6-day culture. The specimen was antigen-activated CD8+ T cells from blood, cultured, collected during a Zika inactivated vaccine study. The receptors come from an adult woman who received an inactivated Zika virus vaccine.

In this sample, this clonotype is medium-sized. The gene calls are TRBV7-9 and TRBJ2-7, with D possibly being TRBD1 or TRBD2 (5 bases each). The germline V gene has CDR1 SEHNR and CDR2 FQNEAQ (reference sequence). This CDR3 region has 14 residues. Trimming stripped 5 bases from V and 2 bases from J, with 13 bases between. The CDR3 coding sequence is TGTGCCAGCAGCACCCTCGAGGGGACCTACGAGCAGTACTTC. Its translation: CASSTLEGTYEQYF.

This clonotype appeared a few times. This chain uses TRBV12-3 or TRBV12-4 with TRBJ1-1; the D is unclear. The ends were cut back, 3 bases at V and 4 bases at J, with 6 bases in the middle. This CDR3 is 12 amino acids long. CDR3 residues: CASSLLATEAFF. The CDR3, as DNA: TGTGCCAGCAGTTTGCTCGCCACTGAAGCTTTCTTT.

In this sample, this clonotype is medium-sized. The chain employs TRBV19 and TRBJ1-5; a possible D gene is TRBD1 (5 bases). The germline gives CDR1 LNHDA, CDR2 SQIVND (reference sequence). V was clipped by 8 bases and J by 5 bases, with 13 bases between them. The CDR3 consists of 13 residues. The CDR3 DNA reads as TGTGCCAGTCACAAGGGGTTGGATCAGCCCCAGCATTTT. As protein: CASHKGLDQPQHF.

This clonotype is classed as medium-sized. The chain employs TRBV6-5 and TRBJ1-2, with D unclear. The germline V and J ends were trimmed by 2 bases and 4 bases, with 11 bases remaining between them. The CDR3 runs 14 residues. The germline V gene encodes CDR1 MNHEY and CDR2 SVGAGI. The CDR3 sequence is CASSYTIWGYGYTF. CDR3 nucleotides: TGTGCCAGCAGTTACACCATCTGGGGCTATGGCTACACCTTC.

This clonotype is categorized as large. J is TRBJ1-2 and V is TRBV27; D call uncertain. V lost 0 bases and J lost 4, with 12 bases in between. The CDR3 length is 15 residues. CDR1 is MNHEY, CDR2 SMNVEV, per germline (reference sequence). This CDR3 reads CASSLSLTGPYGYTF. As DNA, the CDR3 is TGTGCCAGCAGTTTATCTCTTACTGGACCCTATGGCTACACCTTC.

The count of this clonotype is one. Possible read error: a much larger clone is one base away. CDR3 residues: CSARDWSTETQYF. CDR3 sequence (DNA): TGCAGTGCTAGGGACTGGAGCACAGAAACGCAGTATTTT. The V and J genes are TRBV20-1 and TRBJ2-3, with D possibly being TRBD2 (5 bases). The CDR3 sequence is 13 residues long. CDR1 is DFQATT and CDR2 is SNEGSKA in the germline V gene (reference sequence).

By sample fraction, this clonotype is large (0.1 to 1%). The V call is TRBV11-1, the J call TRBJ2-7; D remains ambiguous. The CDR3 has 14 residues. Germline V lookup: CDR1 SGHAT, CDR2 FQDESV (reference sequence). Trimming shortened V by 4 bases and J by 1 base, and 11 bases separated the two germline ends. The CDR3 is CASSSEISSYEQYF. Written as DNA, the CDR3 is TGTGCCAGCAGCTCCGAGATTTCTTCCTACGAGCAGTACTTC.

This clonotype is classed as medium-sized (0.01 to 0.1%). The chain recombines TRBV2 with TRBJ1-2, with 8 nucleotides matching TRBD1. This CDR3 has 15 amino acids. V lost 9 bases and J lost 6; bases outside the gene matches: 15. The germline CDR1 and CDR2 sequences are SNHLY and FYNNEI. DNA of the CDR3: TGTGCCAGGGAGACCGGACAGGGAGGTGGTAATGGCTACACCTTC. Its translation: CARETGQGGGNGYTF.

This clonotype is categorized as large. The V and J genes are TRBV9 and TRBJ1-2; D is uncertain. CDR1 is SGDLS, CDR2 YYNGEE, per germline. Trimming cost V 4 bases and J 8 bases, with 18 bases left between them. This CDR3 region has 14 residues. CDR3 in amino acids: CASSPSDGHGGYTF. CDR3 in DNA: TGTGCCAGCAGCCCATCGGACGGCCATGGGGGCTACACCTTC.

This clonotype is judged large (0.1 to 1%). CDR3 sequence: CSAFGRGLGETQYF. The CDR3 nucleotides are TGCAGTGCATTCGGACGGGGACTTGGAGAGACCCAGTACTTC. This chain joins TRBV20-1 and TRBJ2-5, with a weak D call TRBD2 (6 bases). CDR3 size: 14 residues. Germline CDR1 reads DFQATT; CDR2 reads SNEGSKA (reference sequence). Trimming took off 6 bases at V and 4 bases at J, with 18 bases between the two ends.

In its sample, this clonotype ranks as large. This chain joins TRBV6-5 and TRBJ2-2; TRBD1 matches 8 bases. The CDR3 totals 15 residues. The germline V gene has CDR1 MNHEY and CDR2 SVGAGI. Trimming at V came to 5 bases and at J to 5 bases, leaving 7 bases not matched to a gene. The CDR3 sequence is CASSEDRGNTGELFF. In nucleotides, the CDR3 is TGTGCCAGCAGTGAAGACAGGGGTAATACCGGGGAGCTGTTTTTT.

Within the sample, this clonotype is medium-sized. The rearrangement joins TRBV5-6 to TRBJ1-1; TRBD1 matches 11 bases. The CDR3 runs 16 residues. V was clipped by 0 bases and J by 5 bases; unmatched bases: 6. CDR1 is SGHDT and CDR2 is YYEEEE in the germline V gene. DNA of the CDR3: TGTGCCAGCAGCTTGGCTCGGACAGGGGGCTTAACTGAAGCTTTCTTT. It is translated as CASSLARTGGLTEAFF.

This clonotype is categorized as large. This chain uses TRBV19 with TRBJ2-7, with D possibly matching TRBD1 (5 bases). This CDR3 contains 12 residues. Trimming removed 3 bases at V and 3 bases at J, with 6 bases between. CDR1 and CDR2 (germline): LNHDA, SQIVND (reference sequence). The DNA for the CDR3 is TGTGCCAGTAGTATGACAGACTACGAGCAGTACTTC. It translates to CASSMTDYEQYF. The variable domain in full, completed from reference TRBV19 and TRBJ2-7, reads DGGITQSPKYLFRKEGQNVTLSCEQNLNHDAMYWYRQDPGQGLRLIYYSQIVNDFQKGDIAEGYSVSREKKESFPLTVTSAQKNPTAFYLCASSMTDYEQYFGPGTRLTVT.

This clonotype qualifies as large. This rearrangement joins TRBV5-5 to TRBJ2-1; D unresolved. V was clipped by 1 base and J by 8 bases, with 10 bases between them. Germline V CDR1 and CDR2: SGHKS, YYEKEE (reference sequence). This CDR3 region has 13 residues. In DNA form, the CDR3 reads TGTGCCAGCAGCTTGCGGCTCGAGCATGAGCAGTTCTTC. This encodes CASSLRLEHEQFF.

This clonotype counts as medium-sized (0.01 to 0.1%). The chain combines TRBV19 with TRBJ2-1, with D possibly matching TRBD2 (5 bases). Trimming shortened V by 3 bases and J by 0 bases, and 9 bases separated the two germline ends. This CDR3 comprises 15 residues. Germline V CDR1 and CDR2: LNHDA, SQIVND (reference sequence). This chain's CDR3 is CASSISAGSYNEQFF. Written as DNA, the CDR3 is TGTGCCAGTAGTATCAGCGCGGGCTCCTACAATGAGCAGTTCTTC. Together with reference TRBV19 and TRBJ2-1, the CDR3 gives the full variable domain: DGGITQSPKYLFRKEGQNVTLSCEQNLNHDAMYWYRQDPGQGLRLIYYSQIVNDFQKGDIAEGYSVSREKKESFPLTVTSAQKNPTAFYLCASSISAGSYNEQFFGPGTRLTVL.

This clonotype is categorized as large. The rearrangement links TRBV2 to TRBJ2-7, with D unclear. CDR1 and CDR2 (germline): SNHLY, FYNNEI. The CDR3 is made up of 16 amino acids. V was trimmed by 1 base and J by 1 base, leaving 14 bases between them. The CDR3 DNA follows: TGTGCCAGCAGTGAAGAATTGGGTTTTCGGTCCTACGAGCAGTACTTC. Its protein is CASSEELGFRSYEQYF.

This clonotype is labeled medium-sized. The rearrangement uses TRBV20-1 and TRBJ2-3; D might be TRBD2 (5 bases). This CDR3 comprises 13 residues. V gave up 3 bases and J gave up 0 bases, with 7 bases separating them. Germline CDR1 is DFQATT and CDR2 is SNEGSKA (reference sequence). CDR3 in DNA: TGCAGTGCTAGGGACTGGAGCACAGATACGCAGTATTTT. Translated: CSARDWSTDTQYF.

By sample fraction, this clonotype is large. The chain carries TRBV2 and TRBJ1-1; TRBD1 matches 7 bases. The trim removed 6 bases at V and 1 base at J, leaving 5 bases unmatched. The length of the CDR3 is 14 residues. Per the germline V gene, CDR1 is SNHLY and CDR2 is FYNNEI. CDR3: CASRKTGPNTEAFF. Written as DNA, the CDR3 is TGTGCCAGCAGGAAGACAGGGCCGAACACTGAAGCTTTCTTT.